The T cell receptor (beta chain) under discussion was sequenced for a study of T cell repertoires in cytomegalovirus infection. Study-wide background: It was the public TCR beta signatures that indicated both CMV infection and matching HLA type.

TCRdb independently ran MiXCR on the reads; one entry per CDR3 protein. The sample yields almost 300,000 distinct CDR3 sequences, around 9.6% seen once. Study-wide points: HLA-C-restricted CMV clonotypes gave the most frequent clonotype in two of eight donors.

In its sample, this clonotype was seen a few times. Antigen: not known. This CDR3 is 12 amino acids long. The V end was cut by 7 bases, the J end by 5 bases, with 14 bases between. Germline CDR1 SQVTM, CDR2 ANQGSEA. The rearrangement joins TRBV29-1 to TRBJ2-5; TRBD1 is a possible D gene (6 bases). This clonotype was obtained from a human donor in good health (CMV status not recorded). Some clones in this sample may be carry-over from other donors' samples. The sequenced sample consisted of PBMCs. The DNA of the CDR3 is TGCAGCGGGGGGCGGTCGATGGAGACCCAGTACTTC. Encoded protein: CSGGRSMETQYF. The complete variable domain, with remaining parts taken from reference TRBV29-1 and TRBJ2-5, reads SAVISQKPSRDICQRGTSLTIQCQVDSQVTMMFWYRQQPGQSLTLIATANQGSEATYESGFVIDKFPISRPNLTFSTLTVSNMSPEDSSIYLCSGGRSMETQYFGPGTRLLVL.